This T cell receptor beta chain was sequenced during a study of early stage breast cancer tumors. This clone was detected only a few times. Assay used: immunoSEQ multiplex PCR; TCRdb lists only in-frame clones, some missing. The sample contains 20,000 to 25,000 clones, 76% of which appear only once. Sequenced material: blood. The clonotype originates from a person between 55 and 69 years old with breast cancer.

CDR3 protein: CASSLGVAEAFF. CDR3 DNA sequence: TGTGCCAGCAGCTTGGGGGTCGCTGAAGCTTTCTTT. This chain joins TRBV7-9 and TRBJ1-1; possibly TRBD1 for D (5 bases). V was pared by 3 bases and J by 6 bases, with 8 bases between. Germline loops: CDR1 SEHNR, CDR2 FQNEAQ (reference sequence). The CDR3 extends over 12 amino acids.